This TCR beta chain was recovered during a study of human CD4 T cells and Enterobacteriaceae (dated by TCRdb to 2018 to 2020). The ex vivo total memory CD4+ samples were sequenced at deep level, which gave a detection sensitivity of one cell in 200,000. The QIAamp DNA Micro Kit was used to extract genomic DNA from cell pellets, and the quantity and purity of the genomic DNA were checked by spectrophotometry. TCR Vbeta CDR3 regions were amplified with the immunoSEQ multiplex PCR assay. The amplicons were sequenced on the Illumina HiSeq platform. The retrieved sequences were 87 nucleotides in length and included the CDR3 region. Concerning the study's data processing: A clonotype was defined as a unique productive TCR Vbeta nucleotide sequence and was quantified by productive template frequency from ImmunoSEQ Analyzer V3.0. A threshold at the top 5th percentile of each frequency-ranked repertoire was used to define expanded clonotypes. Repertoire overlap was calculated as Chao-Jaccard using the R package fossil and displayed by nonmetric multidimensional scaling using the R package MASS. Imported from immuneACCESS, the table was reduced by TCRdb to in-frame sequences with V and J called. These copies leave out some clones; in studies compared against another copy, an unresolved V gene accounts for under half, and the cause of the remainder is not known. V, J and clone size reflect that table, while D and trimming were determined from the DNA. In all, the sample holds fewer than 35,000 clones, and roughly 80% of those were seen once. Around 0.88% of the sample is held by the ten biggest clonotypes.

Memory CD4+ T cells, defined as all CD4+ cells except CD45RA+CCR7+CD95- naive cells, were FACS-sorted on a FACSAria III to over 95% purity. Healthy donor blood was obtained from blood donation centers in Switzerland. Total CD4+ T cells and monocytes were enriched by positive selection with CD4 and CD14 magnetic microbeads. CD8+, CD14+, CD16+, CD56+, CD19+ and CD25-bright cells were excluded prior to sorting. In a couple of blood donors, total memory CD4+ T cells were sequenced directly ex vivo to assess in vivo expansion of bacteria-reactive clonotypes. Ficoll-Paque Plus was used to isolate peripheral blood mononuclear cells from donor blood. Of note for this clone: There is no known antigen for this receptor. No quality values exist for individual bases; no much larger clone is one base distant.

From its cysteine to its phenylalanine, the CDR3 spans 16 amino acids. The DNA shown is the 48-base CDR3, in frame from base 1. CDR1 and CDR2 were assigned from the germline V gene as SGDLS and YYNGEE. Broad study findings and their caveats: The reactivity of ex vivo clonotypes was inferred solely through the matching of nucleotide sequences to CFSE-low cultures from the same donors. Compared with specific clonotypes, broadly cross-reactive clonotypes seemed more expanded ex vivo, with about 55% of the 19 and 21 of 34 falling in the top 5%.

Sequences were obtained from memory CD4+ T cells from blood. This sample's cell subset or site label indicates: total memory CD4 T cells sorted directly ex vivo, unstimulated. The TCR was taken from a human donor in good health. The sequence is built from TRBV9 and TRBJ2-5; 7 junctional bases match TRBD1. Gene TRBJ2-7 matches the end of the DNA better, so the J call may be wrong. CDR3 region: CASSIDQGDSSYEQYF. The sequenced DNA: TGTGCCAGCAGCATAGATCAGGGGGACAGCTCCTACGAGCAGTACTTC.